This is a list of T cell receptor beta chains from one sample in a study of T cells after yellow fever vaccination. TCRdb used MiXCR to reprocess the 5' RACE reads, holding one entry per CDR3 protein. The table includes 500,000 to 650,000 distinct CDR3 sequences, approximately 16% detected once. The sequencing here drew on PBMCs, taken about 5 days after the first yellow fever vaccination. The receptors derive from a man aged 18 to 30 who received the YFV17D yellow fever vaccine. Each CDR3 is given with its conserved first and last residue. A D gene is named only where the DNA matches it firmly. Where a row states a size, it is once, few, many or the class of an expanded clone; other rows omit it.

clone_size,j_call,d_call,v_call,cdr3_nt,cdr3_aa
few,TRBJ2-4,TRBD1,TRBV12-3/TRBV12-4,TGTGCCAGCAGTTACACCCGACAGGGGGCAAACATTCAGTACTTC,CASSYTRQGANIQYF
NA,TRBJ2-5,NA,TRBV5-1,TGCGCCAGCAGCGCCGCGGTCCAAGAGACCCAGTACTTC,CASSAAVQETQYF
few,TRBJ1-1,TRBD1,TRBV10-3,TGTGCCATCAGTCTGACAGGGTCGGACACTGAAGCTTTCTTT,CAISLTGSDTEAFF
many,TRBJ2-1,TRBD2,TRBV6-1,TGTGCCAGCAGCGGGGGGAGCTCCTACAATGAGCAGTTCTTC,CASSGGSSYNEQFF
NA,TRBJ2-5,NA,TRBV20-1,TGCAGTGCTAGGGGGGGGCCCCAAGAGACCCAGTACTTC,CSARGGPQETQYF
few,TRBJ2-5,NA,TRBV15,TGTGCCACTACCCGCGGGAACGGTCAAGAGACCCAGTACTTC,CATTRGNGQETQYF
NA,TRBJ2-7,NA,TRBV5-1,TGCGCCAGCAGCCACGCTACACCGGCAGCCTCCCACGAGCAGTACTTC,CASSHATPAASHEQYF
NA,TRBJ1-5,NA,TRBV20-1,TGCAGTGCCGGGACACAACCCCGGCCCCAGCATTTT,CSAGTQPRPQHF
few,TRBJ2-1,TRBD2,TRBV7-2,TGTGCCAGCAGCTCAAAGCGACTAGCGGGGGAAAAGTTCTTC,CASSSKRLAGEKFF
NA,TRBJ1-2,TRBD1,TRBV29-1,TGCAGCGTTGTGGTACAGGGGGATGGCTACACCTTC,CSVVVQGDGYTF
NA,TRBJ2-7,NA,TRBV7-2,TGTGCCAGCAGCTTAGCAGGCGGTGGGCTCACCTACGAGCAGTACTTC,CASSLAGGGLTYEQYF
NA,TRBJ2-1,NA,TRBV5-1,TGCGCCAGCGGCTTGGGGCAGATTTCCACATCCTACAATGAGCAGTTCTTC,CASGLGQISTSYNEQFF
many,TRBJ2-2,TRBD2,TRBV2,TGTGCCAGCAGACTAGCGGGGGGGCCCGGGGAGCTGTTTTTT,CASRLAGGPGELFF
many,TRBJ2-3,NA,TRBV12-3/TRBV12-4,TGTGCCAGCAGCTGGACTGCAGGCACAGATACGCAGTATTTT,CASSWTAGTDTQYF
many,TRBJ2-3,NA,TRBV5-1,TGTGCCAGCAGCCTAACATCCGGGGCCACAGATACGCAGTATTTT,CASSLTSGATDTQYF
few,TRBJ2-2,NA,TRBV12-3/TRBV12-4,TGTGCCAGCAGTTTGTGGGGATTTCGCACCGGGGAGCTGTTTTTT,CASSLWGFRTGELFF
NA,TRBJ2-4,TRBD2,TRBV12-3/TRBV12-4,TGTGCCAGCAGTGGGGGGGGGGCCAAAAACATTCAGTACTTC,CASSGGGAKNIQYF
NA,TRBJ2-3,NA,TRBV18,TGTGCCACCACGCCTAAAGGCGGCAGGGATACGCAGTATTTT,CATTPKGGRDTQYF
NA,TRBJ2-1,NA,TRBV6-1,TGTGCCAGCAACCCAGGGGCCGACTCCTACAATGAGCAGTTCTTC,CASNPGADSYNEQFF
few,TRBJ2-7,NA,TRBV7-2,TGTGCCAGCAGCTTACGGCGGGGTAGCCACGAGCAGTACTTC,CASSLRRGSHEQYF
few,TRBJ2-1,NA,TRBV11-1,TGTGCCAGCAACTTAGGAGGGACGAGCCTCTCTTCTCACACCAATGAGCAGTTCTTC,CASNLGGTSLSSHTNEQFF
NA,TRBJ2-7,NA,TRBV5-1,TGCGCCAGCAGCTTGGAAGGGGCGCTCTACGAGCAGTACTTC,CASSLEGALYEQYF
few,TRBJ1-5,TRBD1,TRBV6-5,TGTGCCAGCAGTTACACTCAGGGGGCGGATCAGCCCCAGCATTTT,CASSYTQGADQPQHF
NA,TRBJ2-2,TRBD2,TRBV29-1,TGCAGCGTCCCCGGGGGGGGCACCGGGGAGCTGTTTTTT,CSVPGGGTGELFF
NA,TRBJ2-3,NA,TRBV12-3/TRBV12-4,TGTGCCAGCAGTGTAACTAGGCCAGATACGCAGTATTTT,CASSVTRPDTQYF
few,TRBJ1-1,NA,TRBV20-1,TGCAGTGCTAGTGCCAGCATGAACACTGAAGCTTTCTTT,CSASASMNTEAFF
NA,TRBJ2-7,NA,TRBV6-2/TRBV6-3,TGTGCCAGCAGTTACTATAGCTACGAGCAGTACTTC,CASSYYSYEQYF